This is a list of T cell receptor beta chains from one sample in a study of TIL therapy for anti-PD-1-resistant metastatic lung cancer. Here immunoSEQ multiplex PCR was the method, and the copy in TCRdb shows in-frame clones only, minus some. This table has tens of thousands of clones, about 69% appearing once. The sequencing used blood, collected at baseline. The origin of the receptors is a person between 25 and 80 years old with non-small cell lung cancer. The CDR3 runs from the conserved cysteine through the conserved F or W. The D gene is left open where the match is weak. Size tells how often a clone was seen (once, few, many) or the class of an expanded clone, and some rows leave it out.

TRBV29-1	NA	TRBJ1-1	NA	CSVVGAQGMGTEAFF	TGCAGCGTTGTAGGAGCACAGGGAATGGGTACTGAAGCTTTCTTT
TRBV11-3	NA	TRBJ2-4	NA	CASSLRGSKNIQYF	TGTGCCAGCAGCTTACGGGGGAGCAAAAACATTCAGTACTTC
TRBV10-1	once	TRBJ2-7	NA	CASSRTLEGEQYF	TGCGCCAGCAGTAGGACTCTCGAGGGGGAGCAGTACTTC
TRBV5-5	once	TRBJ1-1	NA	CASSSSVQPTEAFF	TGTGCCAGCAGCTCATCGGTACAGCCGACTGAAGCTTTCTTT
TRBV5-5	NA	TRBJ2-1	NA	CASSLAAEPQFF	TGTGCCAGCAGCTTGGCGGCGGAGCCGCAGTTCTTC
TRBV6-1	NA	TRBJ2-5	NA	CASSVGYGETQYF	TGTGCCAGCAGTGTGGGGTACGGAGAGACCCAGTACTTC
TRBV29-1	NA	TRBJ2-3	TRBD1	CSEDRGTDTQYF	TGCAGCGAAGACAGGGGCACAGATACGCAGTATTTT
TRBV5-1	NA	TRBJ2-5	NA	CASSFGRETQYF	TGCGCCAGCAGCTTTGGGAGAGAGACCCAGTACTTC
TRBV6-1	NA	TRBJ2-7	NA	CASSTDNLGEQYF	TGTGCCAGCAGCACAGACAACCTCGGGGAGCAGTACTTC
TRBV6-1	NA	TRBJ2-1	NA	CASIHDRPSYNEQFF	TGTGCCAGCATTCACGACAGGCCTTCCTACAACGAGCAGTTCTTC